These T cell receptor beta chains were read from a single sample in a study of blood T cell repertoires in COVID-19. Using immunoSEQ multiplex PCR, the repertoire was profiled, and TCRdb retains in-frame clones only, with some absent. The sample includes approximately 260,000 clones, just under 90% of them seen just once. The sequencing input was peripheral blood. These receptors were taken from a middle-aged woman with acute or convalescent COVID-19. The CDR3 runs from the conserved cysteine through the conserved F or W. Some rows have no size entry. The others give once, few or many, or a class for an expanded clone.

j_gene,abundance,v_gene,CDR3aa
TRBJ2-4,NA,TRBV9,CASSVDRGNIQYF
TRBJ2-6,NA,TRBV19,CASSIDPPGQAGANVLTF
TRBJ1-1,NA,TRBV5-5,CASSARVVVLNTEAFF
TRBJ1-4,NA,TRBV9,CASSVDPVVEKLFF
TRBJ2-2,NA,TRBV13,CASSPRGTPGELFF
TRBJ1-1,few,TRBV5-6,CASSWDRGLAEAFF
TRBJ2-1,NA,TRBV9,CASSVGKRGVFNEQFF
TRBJ1-1,NA,TRBV9,CATGGDRGNTEAFF
TRBJ1-2,NA,TRBV30,CAWIRTGVEYGYTF
TRBJ1-2,NA,TRBV2,CASSEGQDYGYTF
TRBJ2-5,NA,TRBV3-1/TRBV3-2,CASSQVGGPAGGMETQYF
TRBJ1-4,NA,TRBV20-1,CSARDGQNEKLFF
TRBJ1-1,NA,TRBV13,CASSLGEQGRKAFF
TRBJ1-1,NA,TRBV19,CASSIGRLSPRGTEAFF
TRBJ1-1,NA,TRBV4-1,CASGEGGSNTEAFF
TRBJ2-1,NA,TRBV19,CASNRQGTYNEQFF
TRBJ1-5,NA,TRBV29-1,CSASQGYNQPQHF
TRBJ1-2,NA,TRBV20-1,CSASLPGVYGYTF
TRBJ2-2,NA,TRBV2,CASRTGSGELFF
TRBJ1-6,NA,TRBV14,CASSQGTTGFSPLHF
TRBJ1-6,NA,TRBV28,CASSPTTGGISPLHF
TRBJ2-1,NA,TRBV10-3,CAISESRENEQFF
TRBJ2-5,NA,TRBV3-1/TRBV3-2,CASSSWTGGWGQETQYF
TRBJ2-5,NA,TRBV7-2,CASSLARPETQYF
TRBJ1-5,NA,TRBV19,CASTEQAGRGTGGNQPQHF
TRBJ1-2,NA,TRBV12-3/TRBV12-4,CASSAPGQNGYTF
TRBJ2-3,NA,TRBV10-2,CASSQNRGPPDTQYF
TRBJ2-2,NA,TRBV7-3,CASSLAGRRVVTGELFF
TRBJ2-2,NA,TRBV6-5,CASSMRQAHTGELFF
TRBJ2-1,NA,TRBV5-1,CASSFPRGEGMNEQFF
TRBJ1-4,once,TRBV11-2,CASSLEVRVTNEKLFF
TRBJ1-2,NA,TRBV10-2,CASSLKTGGIYGYTF
TRBJ1-1,NA,TRBV27,CASYSPGTEAFF
TRBJ2-3,NA,TRBV7-9,CASASRSGSTDTQYF
TRBJ1-2,NA,TRBV18,CASSPARNYGYTF
TRBJ1-4,NA,TRBV5-4,CASSQWDAGSEKLFF
TRBJ1-2,NA,TRBV5-1,CASSLGAGQLYGYTF
TRBJ1-5,once,TRBV27,CASSSSGGQPQHF
TRBJ1-3,NA,TRBV3-1/TRBV3-2,CASSQGGRAGNTIYF
TRBJ1-3,NA,TRBV18,CASSPETGVGNTIYF